A single sample gave rise to the 6 T cell receptor beta chains below, sequenced in a study of regulatory T cells in long-lasting Graves disease. TCR beta libraries were built with iRepertoire HTBI primers and Arm-PCR of CDR3 regions. MiXCR, run by TCRdb on the multiplex PCR reads, gives a single entry per CDR3 protein. This sample carries some 560,000 distinct CDR3 sequences, approximately 16% of them seen once, and the ten largest clones take roughly 25%. Time point described: newly diagnosed GD, antithyroid drugs for less than 3 months. Isolated PBMC RNA provided the starting material for the TCR library. The same data also went into a second study, on T cells in Graves' hyperthyroidism and ophthalmopathy.

Sequenced material: peripheral blood mononuclear cells (PBMCs), taken at new diagnosis, from a patient treated with antithyroid drugs. These receptors came from a middle-aged woman with Graves disease.

In its sample, this clonotype was seen a few times. The gene calls are TRBV20-1 and TRBJ2-5; TRBD1 might be the D (6 bases). The CDR3 is made up of 14 amino acids. The V end lost 0 bases, the J end lost 5 bases, and 13 bases lay between the germline ends. CDR1 is DFQATT, CDR2 SNEGSKA, per germline (reference sequence). CDR3 bases: TGCAGTGCTAGAGAGACAGGAGCTTTGGAGACCCAGTACTTC. This translates into CSARETGALETQYF.

This clonotype was detected ten times or more. V gene TRBV29-1 combines with J gene TRBJ1-2; no clear D gene. V was pared by 4 bases and J by 4 bases, with 10 bases between. CDR1 is SQVTM, CDR2 ANQGSEA, per germline. The CDR3 is 12 residues long. CDR3 region: CSVVSGRYGYTF. The CDR3 coding sequence is TGCAGCGTTGTATCCGGGCGCTATGGCTACACCTTC.

Ten or more counts support this clonotype. The chain links TRBV7-9 to TRBJ2-7; TRBD1 agrees at 7 bases. There are 13 residues in the CDR3. Germline CDR1 reads SEHNR; CDR2 reads FQNEAQ (reference sequence). The ends lost 5 bases at V and 7 bases at J; junction bases unmatched: 8. The CDR3 DNA reads TGTGCCAGCAGCCCCCGACAGGGTGGGGAGCAGTACTTC. It yields the protein CASSPRQGGEQYF.

This clonotype was counted at least ten times. J is TRBJ1-2 and V is TRBV20-1; a weak D match, TRBD1 (6 bases). Germline CDR1 DFQATT, CDR2 SNEGSKA (reference sequence). The ends were cut back, 1 base at V and 5 bases at J, with 11 bases in the middle. This CDR3 region has 13 residues. CDR3 amino acids: CSARGTVPYGYTF. The CDR3 DNA sequence: TGCAGTGCTAGAGGGACAGTTCCATATGGCTACACCTTC.

This clonotype was observed at least ten times. This sequence joins TRBV2 and TRBJ2-2, with unresolved D. Trimming left V 5 bases short and J 3 bases short, with 13 bases between. This CDR3 comprises 15 residues. Per germline, CDR1 SNHLY and CDR2 FYNNEI. The CDR3 DNA sequence: TGTGCCAGCAGTATAAGGGAATCCGACACCGGGGAGCTGTTTTTT. It specifies CASSIRESDTGELFF.

This clonotype was observed many times. The chain has TRBV2 and TRBJ1-5; D not resolved. From germline, CDR1 is SNHLY and CDR2 FYNNEI. The CDR3 runs to 16 residues. Trimming removed 6 bases from V and 2 bases from J, with 17 bases in between. The CDR3 region has the DNA TGTGCCAGCAGGGGCCTAACAGTAGTGGGCAATCAGCCCCAGCATTTT. This encodes CASRGLTVVGNQPQHF.